This passage covers 29 T cell receptor beta chains from one sample sequenced in a study of T cells in women clearing cervical HPV infection. Repertoires were generated with immunoSEQ multiplex PCR, while TCRdb's copy carries only in-frame clones and drops some. This repertoire comprises about 34,000 clones; its ten largest clones make up more than 3%. Input material: blood buffy coat. The receptors originated from a woman between 18 and 70 years old with a cervical HPV16 infection that either progressed to CIN3+ or cleared (not recorded which).

Concerning this clone itself: The read gets to within 3 residues of the CDR3 end, and the germline J gene fills in the rest. This rearrangement joins TRBV13 to TRBJ2-1; the D call may be TRBD1 or TRBD2 (5 bases each). The germline V gene has CDR1 PRHDT and CDR2 FYEKMQ (reference sequence). This CDR3 region has 17 residues. Trimming removed 1 base from V and 8 bases from J, with 21 bases in between. The CDR3 loop is CASSLVSRGALRDEQFF. The DNA read from the CDR3 is TGTGCCAGCAGCTTAGTATCCAGAGGGGCCTTAAGGGATGAG.

Concerning this clone itself: The read halts 3 residues ahead of the CDR3 end, with the missing end drawn from the germline J gene. V is TRBV11-2 and J is TRBJ1-2, with D possibly TRBD1 on 5 matching bases. CDR3 length: 13 residues. CDR1 is SGHAT, CDR2 FQNNGV, per germline. The part of the CDR3 DNA that was read is TGTGCCAGCAGCTTAGGACCACAGGACGGC. This gives the protein CASSLGPQDG. The complete CDR3 sequence is CASSLGPQDGYTF. Drawing the rest from reference TRBV11-2 and TRBJ1-2, the complete variable domain is EAGVAQSPRYKIIEKRQSVAFWCNPISGHATLYWYQQILGQGPKLLIQFQNNGVVDDSQLPKDRFSAERLKGVDSTLKIQPAKLEDSAVYLCASSLGPQDGYTFGSGTRLTVV.

For this clone: The read ends 3 residues early relative to the CDR3; the germline J gene fills the gap. J is TRBJ2-4 and V is TRBV6-1; the D is unclear. Per germline, CDR1 MNHNS and CDR2 SASEGT. The length of the CDR3 is 14 residues. The sequenced CDR3 bases are TGTGCCAGCAGTGAACTAAGGGCGCCCTATGGT. Translating gives CASSELRAPYG. The whole CDR3 sequence reads CASSELRAPYGQYF.

About this clone itself: The CDR3 end falls 3 residues outside the read, so it is completed with the germline J gene. The chain carries TRBV7-9 and TRBJ2-3, with 7 positions matching TRBD2. The CDR3 consists of 15 residues. V was clipped by 1 base and J by 5 bases; unmatched bases: 6. CDR1 and CDR2 (germline): SEHNR, FQNEAQ (reference sequence). CDR3 DNA, as far as it was read: TGTGCCAGCAGCTTAGTGGCTAGCGGCCTAGATACG. Its translation is CASSLVASGLDT. Given in full, the CDR3 is CASSLVASGLDTQYF.

Turning to this clone: The sequence runs out 3 residues before the end of the CDR3; the remainder is reconstructed from the germline J gene. The chain is built from TRBV6-2 or TRBV6-3 and TRBJ1-5, with 7 bases that match TRBD1. V lost 6 bases to trimming and J lost 2 bases; unmatched junction nucleotides: 7. The CDR3 is made up of 15 amino acids. Germline-derived CDR1 and CDR2 are MNHEY and SVGEGT. The chain's CDR3 is CASSLTGLGNQPQHF. The DNA read from the CDR3 is TGTGCCAGCAGCCTGACAGGGTTGGGCAATCAGCCC.

For this clone: Sequencing ends 3 residues short of the CDR3 end; the germline J gene provides the rest. The rearrangement links TRBV6-1 to TRBJ1-4; unclear D gene. The CDR3 length is 13 residues. Germline V lookup: CDR1 MNHNS, CDR2 SASEGT. The CDR3 is CASSDAGNSPLFF. Incomplete CDR3 DNA: TGTGCCAGCAGTGACGCGGGGAATTCACCA.

As to this clone: Read data end 3 residues before the CDR3 end; the end is taken from the germline J gene. This chain links TRBV7-6 with TRBJ2-6, with TRBD1 matching 7 bases. This CDR3 contains 14 residues. Trimming removed 8 bases from V and 2 bases from J; junction bases left unmatched: 3. Germline-derived CDR1 and CDR2 are SGHVS and FNYEAQ. The CDR3 here is CASQRGPGANVLTF. The CDR3 DNA, read in part, is TGTGCCAGCCAAAGGGGGCCTGGGGCCAACGTC.

Note on this clone: The read is 3 residues too short to cover the CDR3 end, so that end is filled in from the germline J gene. The rearrangement links TRBV10-3 to TRBJ1-2; D remains ambiguous. There are 15 residues in the CDR3. Germline CDR1 reads ENHRY; CDR2 reads SYGVKD. Partial CDR3 DNA: TGTGCCATCAGTGGGTTAACGGGGAAATACAATGAC. Its translation is CAISGLTGKYND. The full CDR3 protein is CAISGLTGKYNDYTF.

Points on this clone: The read ends 3 residues shy of where the CDR3 ends; the end is completed using the germline J gene. V and J are TRBV14 and TRBJ2-3; a possible D gene is TRBD1 (6 bases). The CDR3 consists of 14 residues. Germline assignment: CDR1 SGHDN and CDR2 FVKESK. CDR3 DNA, as far as it was read: TGTGCCAGCAGTCCCGGGACACTACCTGGGACG. The encoded protein is CASSPGTLPGT. The whole CDR3 reads CASSPGTLPGTQYF.

To note about this clone: The read gets to within 3 residues of the CDR3 end, and the germline J gene fills in the rest. The chain recombines TRBV5-1 with TRBJ2-3, with 10 bases aligning to TRBD2. This CDR3 contains 16 residues. Germline CDR1 reads SGHRS; CDR2 reads YFSETQ. Incomplete CDR3 DNA: TGCGCCAGCAGCTTGGACAGCGGGGGGGCTTTAGGCACG. Its translation: CASSLDSGGALGT. The complete CDR3 reads CASSLDSGGALGTQYF.

On this clone: The missing CDR3 end, 3 residues past where the read stops, is filled in from the germline J gene. The V call is TRBV7-8, the J call TRBJ1-1; D remains unclear. In germline, CDR1 is SGHVS, CDR2 FQNEAQ. The CDR3 loop spans 14 amino acids. Trimming left V 1 base short and J 5 bases short, with 11 bases between. CDR3: CASSLGPARTEAFF. The sequenced part of the CDR3 DNA is TGTGCCAGCAGCTTAGGTCCCGCTCGGACTGAA.

The part of the CDR3 DNA that was read is TGCGCCAGCAGCTTGACCCCTTCCGGGACTGCGAACACTGAA. Encoded protein: CASSLTPSGTANTE. The whole CDR3 sequence is CASSLTPSGTANTEAFF. The chain links TRBV5-1 to TRBJ1-1, with D tentatively TRBD1 (5 bases). The read ends 3 residues shy of where the CDR3 ends; the end is completed using the germline J gene. Between the trimmed V and J ends, which lost 1 base and 1 base, there was a span of 17 bases. Germline V gene lookup returns CDR1 SGHRS and CDR2 YFSETQ. CDR3 size: 17 residues. The full variable domain, its missing parts supplied by reference TRBV5-1 and TRBJ1-1, is KAGVTQTPRYLIKTRGQQVTLSCSPISGHRSVSWYQQTPGQGLQFLFEYFSETQRNKGNFPGRFSGRQFSNSRSEMNVSTLELGDSALYLCASSLTPSGTANTEAFFGQGTRLTVV.

For this clone: Compared with germline, one end of the junction differs, possibly owing to a read error. The read finishes 3 residues shy of the CDR3 end, and the germline J gene is used to complete it. The chain is built from TRBV18 and TRBJ2-5, with 10 nucleotides matching TRBD2. The CDR3 runs to 16 residues. CDR1 is KGHSH, CDR2 LQKENI, per germline. The covered CDR3 bases are TGTGCCCGCTCCCCAGGGGCTAGCGGGGGCAAAGAGACC. Amino acids: CARSPGASGGKET. The whole CDR3 protein reads CARSPGASGGKETQYF.

Details on this clone: The CDR3 end is not reached by the read, which stops 3 residues before it; the germline J gene fills it in. V usage is TRBV19 and J usage is TRBJ1-5; a weak D match, TRBD1 (6 bases). V shed 3 bases and J shed 7 bases, with 16 bases lying between them. Per the germline V gene, CDR1 is LNHDA and CDR2 is SQIVND (reference sequence). The length of the CDR3 is 15 residues. The CDR3 spells CASSIFGGQGQPQHF. Partial CDR3 DNA: TGTGCCAGTAGTATCTTCGGGGGGCAAGGGCAGCCC.

Note on this clone: The read finishes 3 residues shy of the CDR3 end, and the germline J gene is used to complete it. The sample contains more than one DNA sequence encoding this CDR3. V is TRBV29-1 and J is TRBJ1-2, with a weak D call TRBD1 (6 bases). Germline CDR1 is SQVTM and CDR2 is ANQGSEA. This CDR3 is 13 amino acids long. Trimming left V 4 bases short and J 0 bases short, with 9 bases between. The CDR3 loop is CSVGTASNYGYTF. CDR3 DNA, as far as it was read: TGCAGCGTTGGGACAGCGTCTAACTATGGC. The whole variable domain, filled in from reference TRBV29-1 and TRBJ1-2, reads SAVISQKPSRDICQRGTSLTIQCQVDSQVTMMFWYRQQPGQSLTLIATANQGSEATYESGFVIDKFPISRPNLTFSTLTVSNMSPEDSSIYLCSVGTASNYGYTFGSGTRLTVV.

To note about this clone: The sequenced fragment ends 3 residues before the CDR3 boundary, so the rest is inferred from the germline J gene. The chain recombines TRBV19 with TRBJ2-4; perhaps TRBD2 as D (6 bases). CDR3 length: 16 residues. Germline V CDR1 and CDR2: LNHDA, SQIVND (reference sequence). The CDR3 bases that were read are TGTGCCAGTAGTACTGGAGATTCGTCGGGGGTACATGGT. Protein sequence: CASSTGDSSGVHG. The whole CDR3 protein reads CASSTGDSSGVHGQYF. The full variable domain, rest sourced from reference TRBV19 and TRBJ2-4, is DGGITQSPKYLFRKEGQNVTLSCEQNLNHDAMYWYRQDPGQGLRLIYYSQIVNDFQKGDIAEGYSVSREKKESFPLTVTSAQKNPTAFYLCASSTGDSSGVHGQYFGAGTRLSVL.

Details on this clone: The read ends 3 residues early relative to the CDR3; the germline J gene fills the gap. The rearrangement uses TRBV5-1 and TRBJ1-2; a weak D match, TRBD1 (5 bases). This CDR3 is built from 16 residues. The V gene's germline CDR1 is SGHRS and CDR2 YFSETQ. The sequenced CDR3 bases are TGCGCCAGCAGCTTATATAGCGGGGCCCCCTCCTACGAC. This gives the protein CASSLYSGAPSYD. The whole CDR3 sequence is CASSLYSGAPSYDYTF.

About this clone: Coverage ceases 3 residues before the CDR3 finishes, and the germline J gene fills in the end. This chain joins TRBV20-1 and TRBJ2-4, with 14 nucleotides matching TRBD2. The germline CDR1 and CDR2 sequences are DFQATT and SNEGSKA (reference sequence). The CDR3 totals 16 residues. The CDR3 DNA, read in part, is TGCAGTGCTTTCCGACTAGCGGGGGGGAGACAAGAGACT. It encodes CSAFRLAGGRQET. The CDR3 reads in full as CSAFRLAGGRQETQYF.

Concerning this clone: Sequencing ends 3 residues short of the CDR3 end; the germline J gene provides the rest. The chain is built from TRBV6-2 or TRBV6-3 and TRBJ2-3; TRBD2 might be the D (6 bases). The germline V gene encodes CDR1 MNHEY and CDR2 SVGEGT. The CDR3 has 14 amino acids. V lost 2 bases to trimming and J lost 0 bases, with 6 bases between them. Partial CDR3 DNA: TGTGCCAGCAGTTACGCGGGGAGCACAGATACG. Protein product: CASSYAGSTDT. The entire CDR3 sequence reads CASSYAGSTDTQYF.

As regards this clone: The missing CDR3 end, 3 residues past where the read stops, is filled in from the germline J gene. This chain links TRBV2 with TRBJ2-1; 8 bases agree with TRBD2. The CDR3 runs 15 residues. Per germline, CDR1 SNHLY and CDR2 FYNNEI. The junction had 8 bases not matched to a gene; V was cut back by 3 bases and J by 7 bases. Incomplete CDR3 DNA: TGTGCCAGCAGTGATGAAGGACTAGCCTGGAATGAG. This codes for CASSDEGLAWNE. In full, the CDR3 reads CASSDEGLAWNEQFF.

Turning to this clone: From the germline J gene comes the end of the CDR3, since the read stops 3 residues before it. The rearrangement joins TRBV18 to TRBJ1-4; D is uncertain. The germline V gene has CDR1 KGHSH and CDR2 LQKENI. This CDR3 contains 14 residues. The part of the CDR3 DNA that was read is TGTGCCAGCTCACCAAGCCCCGTTAATTCACCA. It is translated as CASSPSPVNSP. The full CDR3 is CASSPSPVNSPLFF.

A note on this clone: Read data end 3 residues before the CDR3 end; the end is taken from the germline J gene. The J gene is TRBJ2-3, the V gene TRBV4-1; D not certain. Between the trimmed V and J ends, which lost 0 bases and 6 bases, there was a span of 7 bases. CDR3 size: 13 residues. Germline V gene lookup returns CDR1 MGHRA and CDR2 YSYEKL. Partial CDR3 DNA: TGCGCCAGCAGCCAAGAAAGGGTTGATACG. Translating it yields CASSQERVDT. The complete CDR3 protein is CASSQERVDTQYF.

To note about this clone: From the germline J gene comes the end of the CDR3, since the read stops 3 residues before it. V gene TRBV5-1 combines with J gene TRBJ2-3; 9 nucleotides line up with TRBD2. CDR3 length: 14 residues. Germline V gives CDR1 SGHRS, CDR2 YFSETQ. J lost 5 bases, V lost 2 bases, and 3 bases had no gene match. The CDR3 loop is CASSFASGEDTQYF. Incomplete CDR3 DNA: TGCGCCAGCAGCTTTGCTAGCGGGGAAGATACG.

Comments on this clone: Coverage ceases 3 residues before the CDR3 finishes, and the germline J gene fills in the end. The chain joins TRBV19 to TRBJ1-1, with D possibly matching TRBD1 (6 bases). The CDR3 covers 13 residues. Trimming left V 6 bases short and J 4 bases short, with 12 bases between. The germline V gene encodes CDR1 LNHDA and CDR2 SQIVND (reference sequence). CDR3 protein: CASRGGWGTEAFF. CDR3 DNA, as far as it was read: TGTGCCAGTAGAGGGGGATGGGGCACTGAA. The variable domain in full, completed from reference TRBV19 and TRBJ1-1, reads DGGITQSPKYLFRKEGQNVTLSCEQNLNHDAMYWYRQDPGQGLRLIYYSQIVNDFQKGDIAEGYSVSREKKESFPLTVTSAQKNPTAFYLCASRGGWGTEAFFGQGTRLTVV.

As regards this clone: Read data end 3 residues before the CDR3 end; the end is taken from the germline J gene. The chain carries TRBV5-1 and TRBJ1-2; 11 bases agree with TRBD1. Germline V gives CDR1 SGHRS, CDR2 YFSETQ. The CDR3 totals 13 residues. The trim removed 4 bases at V and 6 bases at J, leaving 2 bases unmatched. CDR3 region: CASSRDRGNGYTF. CDR3 DNA, as far as it was read: TGCGCCAGCAGCCGGGACAGGGGGAATGGC. Filled out from reference TRBV5-1 and TRBJ1-2, the complete variable domain reads KAGVTQTPRYLIKTRGQQVTLSCSPISGHRSVSWYQQTPGQGLQFLFEYFSETQRNKGNFPGRFSGRQFSNSRSEMNVSTLELGDSALYLCASSRDRGNGYTFGSGTRLTVV.

Turning to this clone: The read ends 3 residues shy of where the CDR3 ends; the end is completed using the germline J gene. The chain couples TRBV20-1 to TRBJ2-5, with D possibly TRBD1 on 6 matching bases. The CDR3 runs 12 residues. Germline V gene lookup returns CDR1 DFQATT and CDR2 SNEGSKA (reference sequence). V lost 5 bases, J lost 4 bases, and 11 bases lay in between. Incomplete CDR3 DNA: TGCAGTGCTCCATACAGGGCAGAGACC. Encoded protein: CSAPYRAET. The CDR3 reads in full as CSAPYRAETQYF.

On this clone itself: Coverage ceases 3 residues before the CDR3 finishes, and the germline J gene fills in the end. The chain employs TRBV6-4 and TRBJ2-1, with 7 bases aligning to TRBD2. The CDR3 runs 12 residues. CDR1 is MRHNA, CDR2 SNTAGT, per germline. V gave up 3 bases and J gave up 7 bases; unmatched junction bases: 0. CDR3 DNA (partial): TGTGCCAGCAGTGAGCGGGAGAATGAG. As protein: CASSERENE. The whole CDR3 reads CASSERENEQFF.

Concerning this clone itself: The sequenced fragment ends 3 residues before the CDR3 boundary, so the rest is inferred from the germline J gene. The V and J genes are TRBV7-2 and TRBJ2-3; perhaps TRBD1 as D (5 bases). Germline lookup yields CDR1 SGHTA and CDR2 FQGNSA. CDR3 length equals 14 residues. CDR3 sequence reads: CASSLVRQKETQYF. The sequenced CDR3 bases are TGTGCCAGCAGCTTAGTTAGACAGAAAGAGACG.

CDR3 in amino acids: CASSLVGSRTEAFF. The part of the CDR3 DNA that was read is TGTGCCAGCAGTTTAGTAGGTTCGCGGACTGAA. The chain couples TRBV27 to TRBJ1-1; D unclear. With the read ending 3 residues before the CDR3 end, the germline J gene is used to fill in that end. Germline V gene sequence: CDR1 MNHEY, CDR2 SMNVEV (reference sequence). The V and J ends lost 2 bases and 5 bases respectively, with 12 bases between them. The CDR3 has 14 residues.